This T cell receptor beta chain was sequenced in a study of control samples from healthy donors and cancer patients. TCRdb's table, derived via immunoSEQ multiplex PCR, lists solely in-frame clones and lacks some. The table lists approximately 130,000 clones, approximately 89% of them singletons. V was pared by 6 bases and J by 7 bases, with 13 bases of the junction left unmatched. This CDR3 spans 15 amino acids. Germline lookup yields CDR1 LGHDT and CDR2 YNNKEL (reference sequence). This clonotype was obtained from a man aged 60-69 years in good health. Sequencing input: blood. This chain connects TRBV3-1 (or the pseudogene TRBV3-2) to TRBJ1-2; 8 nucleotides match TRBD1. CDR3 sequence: CASRPPTGGYGGYTF. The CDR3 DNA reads TGTGCCAGCAGACCCCCCACAGGGGGGTACGGTGGCTACACCTTC.